This TCR beta chain is from a study of neurological immune-mediated disorders. Study-wide background: There were around 35 multiple sclerosis patients. Of these, around 30 had relapsing-remitting MS and 3 had secondary progressive MS.

Study-wide results and caveats: TCR clonal expansion peaked in HTLV-1-associated myelopathy patients and was lowest in multiple sclerosis patients.

V lost 5 bases and J lost 3, with 13 bases in between. Germline V gene data show CDR1 as SQVTM and CDR2 as ANQGSEA. CDR3 length: 14 residues. This clonotype was observed at least ten times. Its antigen remains unknown. The making of cDNA relied on 5'RACE with 10-nucleotide random UMIs. TCRdb redid the calling of the 5' RACE reads with MiXCR, one entry per CDR3 protein. The profile shows over 50,000 distinct CDR3 sequences, approximately 3.5% of them singletons. The specimen sequenced was PBMCs. The chain combines TRBV29-1 with TRBJ1-4, with D perhaps TRBD1 (6 bases). The source is a man between 35 and 55 years old with multiple sclerosis. CDR3 region: CSVQQGGANEKLFF. In nucleotides, the CDR3 is TGCAGCGTTCAACAGGGTGGTGCTAATGAAAAACTGTTTTTT.